Presented here are 26 T cell receptor beta chains from one specimen sequenced in a study of blood T cell repertoires in COVID-19. Measured with immunoSEQ multiplex PCR; TCRdb has only the in-frame clones, and not every one. The sample comprises roughly 100,000 clones, 76% of which are singletons, and 6.2% rests with the top ten. The sequencing input was peripheral blood. The receptors derive from a man older than 75 with COVID-19, enrolled during active disease.

This clone came up once. The chain links TRBV12-3 or TRBV12-4 to TRBJ1-5; D is undetermined. This CDR3 region has 13 residues. Trimming removed 2 bases from V and 4 bases from J, with 6 bases in between. CDR3 coding DNA: TGTGCCAGCAGTTTACAGGCAAATCAGCCCCAGCATTTT. This gives the protein CASSLQANQPQHF.

This chain uses TRBV5-1 with TRBJ2-1; TRBD2 aligns across 13 bases. The CDR3 is 15 amino acids. The V gene's germline CDR1 is SGHRS and CDR2 YFSETQ. The junction had 3 bases not matched to a gene; V was cut back by 3 bases and J by 6 bases. CDR3 DNA: TGCGCCAGCAGCTCCGGGACTAGCGGGGTCAATGAGCAGTTCTTC. Its translation: CASSSGTSGVNEQFF.

The chain uses TRBV7-9 and TRBJ2-3; D remains unclear. The CDR3 extends over 15 amino acids. CDR1 and CDR2 (germline): SEHNR, FQNEAQ (reference sequence). V lost 0 bases and J 0 bases, leaving 7 bases between the germline ends. CDR3 in amino acids: CASSLAGESTDTQYF. For the CDR3, the DNA is TGTGCCAGCAGCTTAGCTGGAGAGAGCACAGATACGCAGTATTTT.

This clone was seen just once. The rearrangement links TRBV5-1 to TRBJ1-6, with D unclear. Germline CDR1 SGHRS, CDR2 YFSETQ. V was cut by 2 bases and J by 8 bases, with 14 bases left in between. The CDR3 is made up of 15 amino acids. For the CDR3, the DNA is TGCGCCAGCAGCTTCTTGGTTGGTGGAGATTCACCCCTCCACTTT. It yields the protein CASSFLVGGDSPLHF.

The rearrangement links TRBV5-1 to TRBJ2-1, with D maybe TRBD1 (5 bases). CDR3 length equals 14 residues. Trimming stripped 1 base from V and 4 bases from J, with 9 bases between. The V gene's germline CDR1 is SGHRS and CDR2 YFSETQ. In DNA form, the CDR3 reads TGCGCCAGCAGCTTGTCACAGGTTTACAATGAGCAGTTCTTC. Its translation is CASSLSQVYNEQFF.

In its sample, this clone was seen once. V and J are TRBV5-1 and TRBJ2-5; 10 bases align to TRBD1. The CDR3 consists of 15 residues. Germline V gene data show CDR1 as SGHRS and CDR2 as YFSETQ. Trimming removed 4 bases from V and 5 bases from J; junction bases left unmatched: 8. The CDR3 bases are TGCGCCAGCAGCGGTGACAGGGGGCGTGGTGAGACCCAGTACTTC. It specifies CASSGDRGRGETQYF.

The rearrangement uses TRBV9 and TRBJ2-1; 8 bases align to TRBD2. Per the germline V gene, CDR1 is SGDLS and CDR2 is YYNGEE. The CDR3 consists of 16 residues. Germline trimming cut 0 bases from V and 4 bases from J; bases unmatched to any gene: 6. In nucleotides, the CDR3 is TGTGCCAGCAGCGTAGAATCGGCGGGGGGTTACAATGAGCAGTTCTTC. Encoded protein: CASSVESAGGYNEQFF.

This clone was found a few times. V usage is TRBV28 and J usage is TRBJ2-5; D gene unclear. Germline CDR1 and CDR2: MDHEN and SYDVKM. Trimming cost V 3 bases and J 1 base, with 9 bases left between them. The CDR3 spans 14 residues. The CDR3, as DNA: TGTGCCAGCAGTTTGAGGCTAGGCCAAGAGACCCAGTACTTC. Translated: CASSLRLGQETQYF. Full variable domain (remainder filled in from reference TRBV28 and TRBJ2-5): DVKVTQSSRYLVKRTGEKVFLECVQDMDHENMFWYRQDPGLGLRLIYFSYDVKMKEKGDIPEGYSVSREKKERFSLILESASTNQTSMYLCASSLRLGQETQYFGPGTRLLVL.

The rearrangement uses TRBV5-1 and TRBJ2-7, with D possibly TRBD1 on 5 matching bases. This CDR3 comprises 13 residues. Germline CDR1 and CDR2: SGHRS and YFSETQ. V gave up 0 bases and J gave up 7 bases, with 11 bases separating them. CDR3 amino acids: CASSLAVGQEQYF. The CDR3 nucleotides read TGCGCCAGCAGCTTGGCCGTGGGGCAAGAGCAGTACTTC.

The gene calls are TRBV7-9 and TRBJ2-1; possibly TRBD2 for D (6 bases). There are 14 residues in the CDR3. V gave up 7 bases and J gave up 0 bases, with 10 bases separating them. Germline-derived CDR1 and CDR2 are SEHNR and FQNEAQ (reference sequence). CDR3 nucleotide sequence: TGTGCCAGCAATCCCGGGAGCTCCTACAATGAGCAGTTCTTC. This translates into CASNPGSSYNEQFF. The full variable domain, completed using reference TRBV7-9 and TRBJ2-1, is DTGVSQNPRHKITKRGQNVTFRCDPISEHNRLYWYRQTLGQGPEFLTYFQNEAQLEKSRLLSDRFSAERPKGSFSTLEIQRTEQGDSAMYLCASNPGSSYNEQFFGPGTRLTVL.

The chain recombines TRBV19 with TRBJ2-3, with D unresolved. CDR3 size: 12 residues. The V gene's germline CDR1 is LNHDA and CDR2 SQIVND (reference sequence). V shed 10 bases and J shed 1 base, with 9 bases lying between them. CDR3 bases: TGTGCCAACAAGCGCGGCACAGATACGCAGTATTTT. It codes for CANKRGTDTQYF. Full variable domain (outside the CDR3, taken from reference TRBV19 and TRBJ2-3): DGGITQSPKYLFRKEGQNVTLSCEQNLNHDAMYWYRQDPGQGLRLIYYSQIVNDFQKGDIAEGYSVSREKKESFPLTVTSAQKNPTAFYLCANKRGTDTQYFGPGTRLTVL.

The chain recombines TRBV7-3 with TRBJ2-2, with D possibly TRBD2 on 5 matching bases. V was trimmed by 1 base and J by 0 bases, leaving 9 bases between them. The CDR3 is 16 residues long. CDR1 is SGHTA and CDR2 is FQGTGA in the germline V gene. The CDR3 loop reads CASSLMGGPNTGELFF. The DNA of the CDR3 is TGTGCCAGCAGCTTAATGGGCGGGCCGAACACCGGGGAGCTGTTTTTT.

This chain connects TRBV7-2 to TRBJ2-1; a possible D gene is TRBD1 (5 bases). The germline CDR1 and CDR2 sequences are SGHTA and FQGNSA. CDR3 length: 16 residues. Trimming removed 1 base from V and 0 bases from J, with 10 bases in between. The CDR3 DNA follows: TGTGCCAGCAGCTTAGATCCCGACAGCTCCTACAATGAGCAGTTCTTC. Residues: CASSLDPDSSYNEQFF.

The rearrangement joins TRBV7-8 to TRBJ1-5, with 7 bases aligning to TRBD1. Germline V gives CDR1 SGHVS, CDR2 FQNEAQ. V shed 5 bases and J 0 bases; nucleotides not matched to a gene: 16. The CDR3 extends over 19 amino acids. The CDR3 region is CASSGGYRGGLYSNQPQHF. The CDR3 DNA is TGTGCCAGCAGCGGGGGGTACAGGGGAGGCCTATATAGCAATCAGCCCCAGCATTTT. Supplemented by reference TRBV7-8 and TRBJ1-5, the full variable domain reads GAGVSQSPRYKVAKRGQDVALRCDPISGHVSLFWYQQALGQGPEFLTYFQNEAQLDKSGLPSDRFFAERPEGSVSTLKIQRTQQEDSAVYLCASSGGYRGGLYSNQPQHFGDGTRLSIL.

The V gene is TRBV6-6, the J gene TRBJ2-7; D possibly corresponds to TRBD1 (6 bases). CDR1 and CDR2 from the germline V gene are MNHNY and SVGAGI (reference sequence). V was pared by 2 bases and J by 0 bases, with 8 bases between. CDR3 length: 14 residues. The DNA of the CDR3 is TGTGCCAGCAGTTACGGGGACAACTCCTACGAGCAGTACTTC. This gives the protein CASSYGDNSYEQYF.

The chain joins TRBV13 to TRBJ2-7; 7 bases fit TRBD1. V lost 1 base and J lost 3; bases outside the gene matches: 6. This CDR3 is 15 amino acids long. In germline, CDR1 is PRHDT, CDR2 FYEKMQ (reference sequence). DNA for the CDR3: TGTGCCAGCAGCTTAGTAAACGACAGGGACTACGAGCAGTACTTC. This gives the protein CASSLVNDRDYEQYF.

This chain uses TRBV5-8 with TRBJ2-1; 11 bases agree with TRBD2. Germline trimming cut 4 bases from V and 4 bases from J; bases unmatched to any gene: 13. There are 18 residues in the CDR3. CDR1 is SGHTS and CDR2 is YDEGEE in the germline V gene. CDR3 DNA sequence: TGTGCCAGCAGCCTGACCCTTAGCGGGAGGGCCTCATACAATGAGCAGTTCTTC. Encoded protein: CASSLTLSGRASYNEQFF.

This sequence joins TRBV28 and TRBJ1-2; a weak D match, TRBD1 (6 bases). CDR3 length: 16 amino acids. V lost 3 bases, J lost 2 bases, and 16 bases lay in between. Germline V gene lookup returns CDR1 MDHEN and CDR2 SYDVKM. The CDR3 sequence is CASSLVGTTTNYGYTF. CDR3 nucleotides: TGTGCCAGCAGTTTGGTCGGGACAACAACAAACTATGGCTACACCTTC.

CDR3 DNA sequence: TGTGCCAGTAGTCTCAGAGAGACCCAGTACTTC. Amino acids: CASSLRETQYF. V and J are TRBV19 and TRBJ2-5, with D unresolved. The CDR3 is 11 amino acids. From germline, CDR1 is LNHDA and CDR2 SQIVND (reference sequence). V lost 5 bases and J lost 4, with 5 bases in between.

The chain has TRBV21-1 and TRBJ1-4; no DNA check was done on the table's D call, TRBD1. TRBV21-1 is flagged as a pseudogene. This CDR3 comprises 16 residues. Here the CDR3 reads CASSKSGTGTNEKLFF. DNA of the CDR3: TGTGCCAGCAGCAAAAGTGGGACAGGGACTAATGAAAAACTGTTTTTT.

The chain combines TRBV19 with TRBJ1-2, with D possibly being TRBD1 (6 bases). This CDR3 spans 13 amino acids. V was shortened by 4 bases and J by 4 bases, with 10 bases between the two germline ends. Germline CDR1 is LNHDA and CDR2 is SQIVND (reference sequence). The CDR3 nucleotides read TGTGCCAGTAGTACTACGACAGGCTATGGCTACACCTTC. It codes for CASSTTTGYGYTF.

CDR3 sequence: CASSPGGLAYEQYF. The CDR3 DNA sequence: TGTGCCAGCTCGCCGGGGGGATTGGCCTACGAGCAGTACTTC. The chain links TRBV18 to TRBJ2-7; 7 nucleotides match TRBD2. The germline gives CDR1 KGHSH, CDR2 LQKENI. The junction had 7 bases not matched to a gene; V was cut back by 6 bases and J by 2 bases. The length of the CDR3 is 14 residues. Complete variable domain (other parts from reference TRBV18 and TRBJ2-7): NAGVMQNPRHLVRRRGQEARLRCSPMKGHSHVYWYRQLPEEGLKFMVYLQKENIIDESGMPKERFSAEFPKEGPSILRIQQVVRGDSAAYFCASSPGGLAYEQYFGPGTRLTVT.

The count of this clone is one. This chain joins TRBV9 and TRBJ1-6; D possibly corresponds to TRBD1 (6 bases). The CDR3 is 14 amino acids. V shed 3 bases and J shed 10 bases, with 14 bases lying between them. The germline CDR1 and CDR2 sequences are SGDLS and YYNGEE. In DNA, the CDR3 is TGTGCCAGCAGCGGGGACACCTCCTTCTCACCCCTCCACTTT. As protein: CASSGDTSFSPLHF.

This clone was picked up one time. The chain couples TRBV11-3 to TRBJ2-3; D may be TRBD2 (6 bases). V gave up 5 bases and J gave up 7 bases, with 13 bases separating them. Per germline, CDR1 SGHNT and CDR2 YENEEA. This CDR3 region has 13 residues. DNA of the CDR3: TGTGCCAGCAGCCCCGGGGGTAGCCATACGCAGTATTTT. Amino acid sequence: CASSPGGSHTQYF.

This chain connects TRBV11-2 to TRBJ2-1; 7 bases fit TRBD1. CDR3 size: 13 residues. With V trimmed by 2 bases and J by 10 bases, 5 bases remained unmatched. Looked up from germline, CDR1 is SGHAT and CDR2 is FQNNGV. DNA for the CDR3: TGTGCCAGCAGCTTACACGGACAGGCAGAGCAGTTCTTC. Its translation: CASSLHGQAEQFF.

Note on this clone: The sample has other DNA sequences that encode this CDR3 too. The genes are TRBV5-1 and TRBJ1-5, with TRBD1 as a possible D gene (6 bases). Trimming stripped 0 bases from V and 2 bases from J, with 6 bases between. Germline CDR1 SGHRS, CDR2 YFSETQ. The CDR3 extends over 14 amino acids. Here the CDR3 DNA reads TGCGCCAGCAGCTTGGCAGGGGGCAATCAGCCCCAGCATTTT. Translating gives CASSLAGGNQPQHF.